A single T cell receptor (beta chain) is shown here with its context. Its specific antigen is unknown. No much larger clonotype is one base removed from it; base qualities were not supplied. This specimen belongs to a study of T cell responses to AZD1222 COVID-19 vaccine (dated by TCRdb to the early 2020s). The study in broad terms: A total of about 250 trial participants underwent TCR sequencing, of whom about 200 had received two doses of AZD1222 and 26 had received two doses of the MenACWY control vaccine. Trial participants were enrolled into age subgroups of 18-55, 56-69 and 70-plus years, which contained about 150, 28 and 57 TCR-sequenced participants, respectively. General findings and caveats noted by the study authors: Because no day 14 peak-response samples were available, repertoires were characterized only after the peak T cell response. Vaccine-associated CD4 TCRs spanned the whole spike protein, with dominant responses in regions 160-218 and 743-854. In the small 56-69-year group, the increase in depth fell short of significance, most likely because of low power. A significant rise in spike-specific TCR breadth and depth was observed after two AZD1222 doses relative to day 0 and relative to MenACWY recipients. Participants were mostly white British and included more females than males, and it was suggested by the authors that clonal diversity may have been underestimated. Reportedly, close to half of the unique spike-specific TCRs recognized epitopes lying outside the regions that are mutated in the B.1.351 and B.1.1.7 variants. Conclusions about previously exposed vaccinees are limited because only a handful of AZD1222 recipients were SARS-CoV-2 seropositive at baseline.

There are 17 amino acids in the CDR3, from cysteine to phenylalanine inclusive. The entry retains the CDR3 DNA only, 51 bases that are in frame from base 1. The CDR3 regions of human TCRbeta chains were subjected to immunosequencing. In the source study's methods: TCRs in the repertoires were matched against a reference library of SARS-CoV-2-specific TCRs that had been generated with the MIRA antigen-specificity platform. Breadth was defined as the fraction of unique TCRs that were SARS-CoV-2-associated. Depth was defined as the fraction of total T cells that were SARS-CoV-2-associated. Using the MIRA data, each spike-specific TCR was assigned both to the spike region to which the TCR was reactive and to a CD4 or CD8 class. Log10-transformed breadth and depth values were compared by one-way ANOVA with Sidak's multiple comparisons tests. The clones in this table, taken by TCRdb from immuneACCESS, are in-frame only. Not every clone is retained; where verified, under half of the shortfall comes from an unresolved V gene, and the cause of the rest is unknown. The DNA was the basis for D and trimming; V, J and clone size are from that table. For this sample there are approximately 100,000 clones; less than 95% appear just once. Together, the top ten hold 5% to 5.5% of the sample.

The time point label of this sample denotes: about 28 days (+/-7) after the second vaccine dose. AZD1222 recipients with second doses at about 4 weeks or about 12 weeks were pooled, because spike-specific TCR depth and breadth did not differ between schedules. The vaccinee samples were drawn from two UK trials, COV001 and COV002, one of which was a single-blind randomized controlled phase 2/3 trial testing AZD1222 (ChAdOx1 nCoV-19) in healthy adults. For TCRbeta chain sequencing, PBMC samples were collected from trial participants at day 0 and at day 28 after the second dose. This clonotype originated in an adult who received the AZD1222 COVID-19 vaccine. Material: peripheral blood, obtained 28 days after the second AZD1222 dose. Recombination linked TRBV21-1 to TRBJ1-1; TRBD1 is the table's D call, not checked against the DNA. TRBV21-1 is a pseudogene locus. The CDR3 amino acid sequence is: CASILRDRGLKNTEAFF. Read as DNA, the sequence is TGTGCCAGCATCCTCCGGGACAGGGGGCTTAAGAACACTGAAGCTTTCTTT.